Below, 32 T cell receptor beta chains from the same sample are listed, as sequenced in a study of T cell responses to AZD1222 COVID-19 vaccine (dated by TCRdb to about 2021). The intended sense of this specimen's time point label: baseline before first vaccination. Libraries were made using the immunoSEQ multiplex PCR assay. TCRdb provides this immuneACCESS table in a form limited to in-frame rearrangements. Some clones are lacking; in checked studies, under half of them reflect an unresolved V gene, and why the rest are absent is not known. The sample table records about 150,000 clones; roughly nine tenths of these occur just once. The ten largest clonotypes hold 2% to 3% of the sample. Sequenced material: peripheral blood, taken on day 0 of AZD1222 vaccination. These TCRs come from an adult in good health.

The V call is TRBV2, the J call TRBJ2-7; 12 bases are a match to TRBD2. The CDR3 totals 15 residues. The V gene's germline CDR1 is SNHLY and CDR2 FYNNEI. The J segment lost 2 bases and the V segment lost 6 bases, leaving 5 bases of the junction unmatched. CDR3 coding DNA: TGTGCCAGCAGGGAATGGACTAGCGGGACCTACGAGCAGTACTTC. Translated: CASREWTSGTYEQYF.

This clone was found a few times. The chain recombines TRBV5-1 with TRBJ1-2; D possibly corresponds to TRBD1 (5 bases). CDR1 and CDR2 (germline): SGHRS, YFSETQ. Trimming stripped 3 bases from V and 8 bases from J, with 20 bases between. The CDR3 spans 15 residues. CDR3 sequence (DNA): TGCGCCAGCAGCTCAGGATCGGGACCTCTGGGGGGCTACACCTTC. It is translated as CASSSGSGPLGGYTF.

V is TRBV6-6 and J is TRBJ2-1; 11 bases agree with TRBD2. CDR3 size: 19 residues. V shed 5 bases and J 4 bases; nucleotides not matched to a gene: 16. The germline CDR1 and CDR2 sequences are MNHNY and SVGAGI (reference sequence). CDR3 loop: CASSQTGWWGLAEYNEQFF. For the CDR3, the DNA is TGTGCCAGCAGTCAAACGGGGTGGTGGGGACTAGCGGAGTACAATGAGCAGTTCTTC.

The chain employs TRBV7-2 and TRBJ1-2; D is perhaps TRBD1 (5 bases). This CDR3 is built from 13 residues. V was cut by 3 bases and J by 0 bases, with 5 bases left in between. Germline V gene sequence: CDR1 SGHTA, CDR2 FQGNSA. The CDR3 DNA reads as TGTGCCAGCAGCTTGACAGCTAACTATGGCTACACCTTC. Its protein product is CASSLTANYGYTF.

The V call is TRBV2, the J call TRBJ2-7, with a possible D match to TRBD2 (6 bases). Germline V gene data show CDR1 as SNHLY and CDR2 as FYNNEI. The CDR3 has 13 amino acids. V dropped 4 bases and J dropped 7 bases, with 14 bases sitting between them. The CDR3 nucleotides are TGTGCCAGCAGTGGCGGGACGTCGTTAGAGCAGTACTTC. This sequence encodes CASSGGTSLEQYF.

CDR3 in DNA: TGTGCCAGCAGTTTCTCCGACTCCTACGAGCAGTACTTC. Translation gives CASSFSDSYEQYF. The chain carries TRBV27 and TRBJ2-7; D call uncertain. Deletions cut 3 bases from V and 0 bases from J, with 6 bases between. This CDR3 has 13 residues. CDR1 is MNHEY and CDR2 is SMNVEV in the germline V gene (reference sequence).

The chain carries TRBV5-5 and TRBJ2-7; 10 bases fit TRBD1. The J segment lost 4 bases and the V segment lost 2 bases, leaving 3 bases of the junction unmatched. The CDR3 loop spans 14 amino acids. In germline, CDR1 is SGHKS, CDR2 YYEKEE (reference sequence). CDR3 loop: CASSFGTGVYEQYF. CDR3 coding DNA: TGTGCCAGCAGCTTCGGGACAGGGGTTTACGAGCAGTACTTC.

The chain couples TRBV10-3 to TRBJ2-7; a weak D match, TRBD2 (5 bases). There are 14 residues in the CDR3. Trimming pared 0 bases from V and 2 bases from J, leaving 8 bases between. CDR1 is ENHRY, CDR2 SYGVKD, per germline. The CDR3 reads CAISESSGPYEQYF. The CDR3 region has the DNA TGTGCCATCAGTGAGTCCAGCGGACCCTACGAGCAGTACTTC.

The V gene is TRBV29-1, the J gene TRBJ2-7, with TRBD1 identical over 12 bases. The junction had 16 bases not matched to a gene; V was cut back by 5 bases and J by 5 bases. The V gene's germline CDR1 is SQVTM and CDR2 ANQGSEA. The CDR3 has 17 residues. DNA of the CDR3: TGCAGCGTTAGCAGATATTTAGGGGGACAGGGGGCCCACGAGCAGTACTTC. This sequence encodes CSVSRYLGGQGAHEQYF.

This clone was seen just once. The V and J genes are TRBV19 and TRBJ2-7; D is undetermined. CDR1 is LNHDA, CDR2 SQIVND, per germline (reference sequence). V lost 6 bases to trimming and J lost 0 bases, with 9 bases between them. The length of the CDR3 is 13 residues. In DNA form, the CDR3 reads TGTGCCAGTAGCCACCCGACCTCCTACGAGCAGTACTTC. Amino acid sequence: CASSHPTSYEQYF.

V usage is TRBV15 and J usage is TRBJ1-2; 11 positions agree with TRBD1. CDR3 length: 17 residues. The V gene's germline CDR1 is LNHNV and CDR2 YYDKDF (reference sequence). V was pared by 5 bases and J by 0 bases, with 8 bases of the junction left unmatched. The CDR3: CATSSGTGGWTNYGYTF. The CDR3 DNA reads TGTGCCACCAGCTCCGGGACAGGGGGATGGACTAACTATGGCTACACCTTC.

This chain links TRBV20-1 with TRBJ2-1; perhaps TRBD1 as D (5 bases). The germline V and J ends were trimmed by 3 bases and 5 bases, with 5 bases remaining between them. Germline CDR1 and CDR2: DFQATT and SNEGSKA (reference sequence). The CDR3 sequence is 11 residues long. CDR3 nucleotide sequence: TGCAGTGCTAGCAGGGACAATGAGCAGTTCTTC. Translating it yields CSASRDNEQFF.

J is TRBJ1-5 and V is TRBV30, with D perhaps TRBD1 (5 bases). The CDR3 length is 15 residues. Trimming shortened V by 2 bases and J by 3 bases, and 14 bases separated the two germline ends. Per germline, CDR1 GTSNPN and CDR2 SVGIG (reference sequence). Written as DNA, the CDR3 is TGTGCCTGGAGTAATTATAGGGGAGACAATCAGCCCCAGCATTTT. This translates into CAWSNYRGDNQPQHF.

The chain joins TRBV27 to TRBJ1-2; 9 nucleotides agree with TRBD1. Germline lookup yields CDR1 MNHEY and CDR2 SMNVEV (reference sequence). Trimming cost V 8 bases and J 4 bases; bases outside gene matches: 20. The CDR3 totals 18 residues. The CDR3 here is CASGKGGTGFSLSYGYTF. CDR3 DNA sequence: TGTGCCAGCGGAAAAGGAGGGACAGGGTTCTCCCTTAGCTATGGCTACACCTTC.

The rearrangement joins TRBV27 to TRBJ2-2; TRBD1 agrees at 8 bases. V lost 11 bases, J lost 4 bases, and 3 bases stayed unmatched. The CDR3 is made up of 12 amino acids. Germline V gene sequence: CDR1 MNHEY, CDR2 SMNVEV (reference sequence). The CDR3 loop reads CARQGSTGELFF. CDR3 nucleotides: TGTGCCCGACAGGGGAGCACCGGGGAGCTGTTTTTT.

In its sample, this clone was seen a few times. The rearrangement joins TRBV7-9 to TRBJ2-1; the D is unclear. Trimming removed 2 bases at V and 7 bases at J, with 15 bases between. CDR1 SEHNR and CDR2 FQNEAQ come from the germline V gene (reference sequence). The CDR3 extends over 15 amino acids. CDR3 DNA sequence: TGTGCCAGCAGCTTAAACGCCGGGTCGGAGAATGAGCAGTTCTTC. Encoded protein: CASSLNAGSENEQFF. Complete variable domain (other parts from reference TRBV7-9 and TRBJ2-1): DTGVSQNPRHKITKRGQNVTFRCDPISEHNRLYWYRQTLGQGPEFLTYFQNEAQLEKSRLLSDRFSAERPKGSFSTLEIQRTEQGDSAMYLCASSLNAGSENEQFFGPGTRLTVL.

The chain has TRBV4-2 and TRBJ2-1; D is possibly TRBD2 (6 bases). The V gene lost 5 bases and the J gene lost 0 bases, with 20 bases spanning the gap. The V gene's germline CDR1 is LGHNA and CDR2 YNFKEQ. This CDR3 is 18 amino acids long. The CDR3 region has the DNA TGTGCCAGCAGCTTTGAACTAGCAGGTGCCAGCTCCTACAATGAGCAGTTCTTC. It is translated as CASSFELAGASSYNEQFF.

The CDR3 region has the DNA TGTGCCAGCTCACCTAGACTAGCGGGAGTTGAAGGGACCCAGTACTTC. The encoded protein is CASSPRLAGVEGTQYF. The chain couples TRBV18 to TRBJ2-5; 12 bases line up with TRBD2. V was pared by 3 bases and J by 7 bases, with 9 bases of the junction left unmatched. This CDR3 comprises 16 residues. The germline V gene has CDR1 KGHSH and CDR2 LQKENI.

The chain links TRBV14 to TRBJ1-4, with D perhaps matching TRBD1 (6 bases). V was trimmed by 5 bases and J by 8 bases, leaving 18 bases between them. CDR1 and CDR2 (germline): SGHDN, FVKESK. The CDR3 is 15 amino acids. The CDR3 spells CASSSGQTKGEKLFF. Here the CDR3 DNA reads TGTGCCAGCAGCTCAGGACAGACAAAGGGAGAAAAACTGTTTTTT.

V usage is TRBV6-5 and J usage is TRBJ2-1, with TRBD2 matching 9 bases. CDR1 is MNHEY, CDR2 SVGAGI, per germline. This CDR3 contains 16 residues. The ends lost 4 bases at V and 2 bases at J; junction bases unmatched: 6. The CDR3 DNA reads TGTGCCAGCAGTTCCCGACTAGCGGAGACCTACAATGAGCAGTTCTTC. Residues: CASSSRLAETYNEQFF.

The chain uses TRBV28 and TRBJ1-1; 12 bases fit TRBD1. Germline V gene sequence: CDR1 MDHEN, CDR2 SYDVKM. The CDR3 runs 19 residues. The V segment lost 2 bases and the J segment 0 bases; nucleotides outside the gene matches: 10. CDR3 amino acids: CASSLPPGQGAQMNTEAFF. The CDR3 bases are TGTGCCAGCAGTTTACCGCCGGGACAGGGGGCCCAGATGAACACTGAAGCTTTCTTT.

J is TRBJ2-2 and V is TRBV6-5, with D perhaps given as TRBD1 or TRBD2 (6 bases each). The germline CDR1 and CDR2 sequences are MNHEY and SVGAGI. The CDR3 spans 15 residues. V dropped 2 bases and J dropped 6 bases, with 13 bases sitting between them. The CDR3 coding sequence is TGTGCCAGCAGTTACGGGGGGCTAAAGGCCGGGGAGCTGTTTTTT. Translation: CASSYGGLKAGELFF.

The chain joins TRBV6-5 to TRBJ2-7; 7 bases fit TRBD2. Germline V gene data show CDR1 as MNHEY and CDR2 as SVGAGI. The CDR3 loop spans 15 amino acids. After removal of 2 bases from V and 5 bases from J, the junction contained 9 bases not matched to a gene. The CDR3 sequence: CASSYSRRERNEQYF. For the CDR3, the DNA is TGTGCCAGCAGTTACAGCCGGCGGGAGAGGAACGAGCAGTACTTC.

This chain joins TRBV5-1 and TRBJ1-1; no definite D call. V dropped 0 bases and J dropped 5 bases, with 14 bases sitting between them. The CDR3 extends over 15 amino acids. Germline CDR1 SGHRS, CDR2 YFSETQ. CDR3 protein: CASSLDLPRGTEAFF. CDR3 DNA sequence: TGCGCCAGCAGCTTGGATCTCCCCCGTGGGACTGAAGCTTTCTTT.

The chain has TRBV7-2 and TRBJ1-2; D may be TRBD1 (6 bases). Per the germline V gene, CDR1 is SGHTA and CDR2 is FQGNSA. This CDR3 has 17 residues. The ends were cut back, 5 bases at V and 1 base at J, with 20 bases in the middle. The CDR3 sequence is CASSRWGATLINYGYTF. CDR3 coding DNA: TGTGCCAGCAGCCGTTGGGGGGCAACCTTAATTAACTATGGCTACACCTTC.

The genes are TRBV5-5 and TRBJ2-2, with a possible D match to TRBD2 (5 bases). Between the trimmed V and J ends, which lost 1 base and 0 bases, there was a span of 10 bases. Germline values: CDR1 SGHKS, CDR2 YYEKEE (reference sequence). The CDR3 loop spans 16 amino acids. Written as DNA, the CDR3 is TGTGCCAGCAGCTTGAGCTTAGCGTCGAACACCGGGGAGCTGTTTTTT. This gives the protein CASSLSLASNTGELFF.

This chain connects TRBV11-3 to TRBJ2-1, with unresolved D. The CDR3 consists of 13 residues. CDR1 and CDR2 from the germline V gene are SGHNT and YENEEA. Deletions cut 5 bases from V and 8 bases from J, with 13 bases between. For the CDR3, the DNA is TGTGCCAGCAGCGAAGTCGGTGGCGATGAGCAGTTCTTC. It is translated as CASSEVGGDEQFF.

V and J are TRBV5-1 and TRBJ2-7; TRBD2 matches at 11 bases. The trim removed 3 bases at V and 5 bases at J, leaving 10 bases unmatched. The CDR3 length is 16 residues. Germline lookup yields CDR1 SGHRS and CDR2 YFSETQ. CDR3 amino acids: CASSSGPSGRSDEQYF. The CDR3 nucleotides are TGCGCCAGCAGCTCCGGCCCTAGCGGGAGGTCGGACGAGCAGTACTTC.

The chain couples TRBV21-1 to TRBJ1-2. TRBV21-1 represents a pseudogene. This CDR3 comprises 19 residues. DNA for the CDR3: TGTGCCAGCAGCAAAAAGGTGGGAGGACAGCCATCAGCTAACTATGGCTACACCTTC. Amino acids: CASSKKVGGQPSANYGYTF.

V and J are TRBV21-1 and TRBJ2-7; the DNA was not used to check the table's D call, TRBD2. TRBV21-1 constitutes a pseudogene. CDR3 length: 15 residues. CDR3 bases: TGTGCCAGCAGCAAAGAGAACTACCGGACCTACGAGCAGTACTTC. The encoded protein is CASSKENYRTYEQYF.

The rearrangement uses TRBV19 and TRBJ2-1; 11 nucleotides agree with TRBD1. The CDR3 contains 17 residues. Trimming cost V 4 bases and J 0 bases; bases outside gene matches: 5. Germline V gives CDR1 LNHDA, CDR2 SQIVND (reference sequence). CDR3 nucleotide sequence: TGTGCCAGTAGTAACGGACAGGGGGCAAGCTCCTACAATGAGCAGTTCTTC. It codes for CASSNGQGASSYNEQFF.

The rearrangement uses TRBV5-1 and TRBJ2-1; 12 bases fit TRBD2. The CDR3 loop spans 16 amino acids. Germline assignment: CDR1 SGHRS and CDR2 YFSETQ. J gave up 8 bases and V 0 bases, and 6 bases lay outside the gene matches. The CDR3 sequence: CASSLGLAGGPHEQFF. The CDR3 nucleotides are TGCGCCAGCAGCTTGGGGCTAGCGGGAGGGCCGCATGAGCAGTTCTTC.